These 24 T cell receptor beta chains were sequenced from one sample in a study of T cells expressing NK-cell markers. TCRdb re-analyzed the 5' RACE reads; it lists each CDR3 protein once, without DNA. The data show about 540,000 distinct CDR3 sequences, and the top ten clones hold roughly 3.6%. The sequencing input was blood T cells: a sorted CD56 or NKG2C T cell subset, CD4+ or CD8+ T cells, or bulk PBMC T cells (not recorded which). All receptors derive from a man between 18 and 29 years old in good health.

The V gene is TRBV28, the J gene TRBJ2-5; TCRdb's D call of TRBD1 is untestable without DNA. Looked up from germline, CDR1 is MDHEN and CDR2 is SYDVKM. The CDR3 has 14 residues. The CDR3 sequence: CASREQGEGETQYF.

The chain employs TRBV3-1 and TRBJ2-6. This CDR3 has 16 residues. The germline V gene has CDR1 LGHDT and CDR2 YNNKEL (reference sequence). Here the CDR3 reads CASSYKGSSGANVLTF.

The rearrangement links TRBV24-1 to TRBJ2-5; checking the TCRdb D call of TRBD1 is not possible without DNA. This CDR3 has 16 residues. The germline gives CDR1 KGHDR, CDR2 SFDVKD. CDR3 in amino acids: CATAISGFRDQETQYF.

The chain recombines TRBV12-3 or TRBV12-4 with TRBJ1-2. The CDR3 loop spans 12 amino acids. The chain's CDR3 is CASSLGVGGYTF.

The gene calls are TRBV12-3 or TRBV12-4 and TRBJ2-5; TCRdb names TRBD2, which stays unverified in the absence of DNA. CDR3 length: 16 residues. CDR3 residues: CASSLGAGGPSKTQYF.

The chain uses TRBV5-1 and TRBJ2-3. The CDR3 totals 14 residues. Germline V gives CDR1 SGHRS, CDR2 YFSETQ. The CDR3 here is CASSSPVDEDTQYF.

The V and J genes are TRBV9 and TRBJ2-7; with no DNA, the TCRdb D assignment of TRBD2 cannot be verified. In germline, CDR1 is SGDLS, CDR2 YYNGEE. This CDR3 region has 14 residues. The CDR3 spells CASSGPGTSGEQYF.

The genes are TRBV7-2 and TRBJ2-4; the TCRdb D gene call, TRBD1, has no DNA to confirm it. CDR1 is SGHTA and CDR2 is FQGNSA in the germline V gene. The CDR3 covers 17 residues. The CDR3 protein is CASSLGRGLRAKNIQYF. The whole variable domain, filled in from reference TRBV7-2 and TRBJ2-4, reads GAGVSQSPSNKVTEKGKDVELRCDPISGHTALYWYRQSLGQGLEFLIYFQGNSAPDKSGLPSDRFSAERTGGSVSTLTIQRTQQEDSAVYLCASSLGRGLRAKNIQYFGAGTRLSVL.

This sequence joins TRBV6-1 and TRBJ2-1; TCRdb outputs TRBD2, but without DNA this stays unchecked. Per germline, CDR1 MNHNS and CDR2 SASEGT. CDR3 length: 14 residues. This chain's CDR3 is CASSATSGGNEQFF.

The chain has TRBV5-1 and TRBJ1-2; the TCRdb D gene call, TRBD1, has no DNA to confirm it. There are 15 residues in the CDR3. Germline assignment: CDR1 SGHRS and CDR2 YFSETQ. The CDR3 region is CASSPGTLSSYGYTF.

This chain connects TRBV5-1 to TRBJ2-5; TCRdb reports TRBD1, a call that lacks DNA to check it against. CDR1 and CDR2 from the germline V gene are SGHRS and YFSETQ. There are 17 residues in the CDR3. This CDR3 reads CASSLNRGRGGQETQYF.

The CDR3 reads CASSYSGRANYGYTF. The chain carries TRBV6-5 and TRBJ1-2. The CDR3 is 15 residues long. CDR1 and CDR2 from the germline V gene are MNHEY and SVGAGI.

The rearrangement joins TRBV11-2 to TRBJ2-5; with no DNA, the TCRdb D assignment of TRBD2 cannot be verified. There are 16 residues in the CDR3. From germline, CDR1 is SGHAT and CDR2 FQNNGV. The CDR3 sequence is CASSLGIGTTGETQYF. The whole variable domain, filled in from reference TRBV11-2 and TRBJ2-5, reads EAGVAQSPRYKIIEKRQSVAFWCNPISGHATLYWYQQILGQGPKLLIQFQNNGVVDDSQLPKDRFSAERLKGVDSTLKIQPAKLEDSAVYLCASSLGIGTTGETQYFGPGTRLLVL.

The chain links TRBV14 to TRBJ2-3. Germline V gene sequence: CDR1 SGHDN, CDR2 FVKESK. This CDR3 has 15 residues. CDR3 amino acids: CASSQGKWGTDTQYF.

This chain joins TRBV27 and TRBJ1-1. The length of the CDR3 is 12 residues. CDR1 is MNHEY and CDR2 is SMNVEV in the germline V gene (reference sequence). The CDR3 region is CASSLSGGSAFF.

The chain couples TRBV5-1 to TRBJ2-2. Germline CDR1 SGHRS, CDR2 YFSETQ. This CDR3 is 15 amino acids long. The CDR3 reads CASSLDQGDAGELFF.

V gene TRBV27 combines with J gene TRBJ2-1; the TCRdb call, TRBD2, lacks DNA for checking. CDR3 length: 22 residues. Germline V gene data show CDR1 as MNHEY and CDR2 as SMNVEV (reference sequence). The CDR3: CASSSGGNPGLAGGKTYNEQFF.

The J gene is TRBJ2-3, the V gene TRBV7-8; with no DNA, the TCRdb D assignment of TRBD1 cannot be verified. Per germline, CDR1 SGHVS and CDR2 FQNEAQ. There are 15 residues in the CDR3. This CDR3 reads CASSLVRTGLDTQYF.

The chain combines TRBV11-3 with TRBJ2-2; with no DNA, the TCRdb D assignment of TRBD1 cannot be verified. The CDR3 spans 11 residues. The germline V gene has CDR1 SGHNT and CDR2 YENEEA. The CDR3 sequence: CASRQAGELFF.

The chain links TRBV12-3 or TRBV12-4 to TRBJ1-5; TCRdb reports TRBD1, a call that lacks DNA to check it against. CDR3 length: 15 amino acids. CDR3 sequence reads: CASSKTGGGNQPQHF.

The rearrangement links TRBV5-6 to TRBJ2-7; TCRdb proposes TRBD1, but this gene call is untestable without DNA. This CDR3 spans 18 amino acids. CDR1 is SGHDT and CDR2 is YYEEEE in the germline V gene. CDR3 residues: CASSFPPWTGQTTYEQYF.

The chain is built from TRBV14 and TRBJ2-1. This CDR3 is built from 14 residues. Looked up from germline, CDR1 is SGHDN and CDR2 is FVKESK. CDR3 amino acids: CASSRWTTYNEQFF. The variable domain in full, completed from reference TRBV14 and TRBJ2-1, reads EAGVTQFPSHSVIEKGQTVTLRCDPISGHDNLYWYRRVMGKEIKFLLHFVKESKQDESGMPNNRFLAERTGGTYSTLKVQPAELEDSGVYFCASSRWTTYNEQFFGPGTRLTVL.

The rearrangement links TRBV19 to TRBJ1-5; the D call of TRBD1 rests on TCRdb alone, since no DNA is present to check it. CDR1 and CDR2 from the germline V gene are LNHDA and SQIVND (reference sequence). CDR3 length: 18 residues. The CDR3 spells CASSLVFSDSLSNQPQHF.

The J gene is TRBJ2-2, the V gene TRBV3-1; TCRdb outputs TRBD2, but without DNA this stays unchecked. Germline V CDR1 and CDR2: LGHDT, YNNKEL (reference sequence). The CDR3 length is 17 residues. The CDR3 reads CASSPIPGGPNTGELFF.